This entry lists 2 T cell receptor beta chains sequenced from one sample in a study of T cells in Graves' hyperthyroidism and ophthalmopathy. Authors of the study amplified TCR beta CDR3 regions from RNA transcripts. The primer set for the first-round RT-PCR of the TCR CDR3 was HTBI. MiXCR, run by TCRdb on the multiplex PCR reads, gives a single entry per CDR3 protein. This sample has roughly 250,000 distinct CDR3 sequences, with 22% found just once. The sequenced sample consisted of blood. The receptors stem from a man aged 25 to 45 with Graves' ophthalmopathy.

This clonotype was seen more than once but under ten times. This chain connects TRBV9 to TRBJ2-7; D possibly corresponds to TRBD2 (5 bases). The germline gives CDR1 SGDLS, CDR2 YYNGEE. The CDR3 covers 16 residues. Trimming removed 0 bases at V and 4 bases at J, with 17 bases between. In DNA form, the CDR3 reads TGTGCCAGCAGCGTAGGAGGACTGCGAACTTTATACGAGCAGTACTTC. Encoded protein: CASSVGGLRTLYEQYF.

This clonotype was picked up many times. This chain uses TRBV6-2 or TRBV6-3 with TRBJ1-1; no firm D call. CDR1 and CDR2 from the germline V gene are MNHEY and SVGEGT. The CDR3 covers 13 residues. V lost 4 bases to trimming and J lost 5 bases, with 11 bases between them. The CDR3 nucleotides are TGTGCCAGCAGTTTAAAGGAGGGAACTGAAGCTTTCTTT. This sequence encodes CASSLKEGTEAFF.